Listed here is a single T cell receptor (beta chain). The sample belongs to a study of human T cells and chemical hapten exposure. Each CDR3 protein is one row after TCRdb ran MiXCR on the RACE reads. The sample contains fewer than 130,000 distinct CDR3 sequences, approximately 11% of which appear only once. Time point indicated: patch test 1, 2 weeks after DPC sensitization. Treatment specified: therapeutic diphenylcyclopropenone sensitization with weekly scalp DPC. CDR1 is MNHNY and CDR2 is SVGAGI in the germline V gene (reference sequence). Trimming shortened V by 8 bases and J by 5 bases, and 18 bases separated the two germline ends. This CDR3 contains 14 residues.

The source of this sequence is a woman aged 35 to 49 with alopecia areata. Some clones in this sample may be carry-over from other donors' samples. This sequence joins TRBV6-6 and TRBJ2-5, with D hard to call. The sample was whole blood, taken in connection with sensitization to the hapten diphenylcyclopropenone (DPC). The CDR3 nucleotides are TGTGCCAGCGGAGTAGCCGGAAACGAGGAGACCCAGTACTTC. Translating gives CASGVAGNEETQYF.